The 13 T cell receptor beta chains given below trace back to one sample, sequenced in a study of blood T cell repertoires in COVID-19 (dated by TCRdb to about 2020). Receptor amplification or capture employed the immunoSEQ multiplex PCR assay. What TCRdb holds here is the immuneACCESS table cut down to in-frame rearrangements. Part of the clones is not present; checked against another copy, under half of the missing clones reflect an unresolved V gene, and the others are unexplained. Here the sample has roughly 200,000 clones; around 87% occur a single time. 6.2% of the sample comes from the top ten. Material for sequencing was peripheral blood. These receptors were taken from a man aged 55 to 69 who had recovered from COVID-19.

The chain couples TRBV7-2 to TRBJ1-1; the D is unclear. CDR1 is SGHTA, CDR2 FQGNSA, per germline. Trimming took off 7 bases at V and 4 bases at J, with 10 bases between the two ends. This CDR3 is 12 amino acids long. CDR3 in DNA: TGTGCCAGCACCCCCGAGGTCACTGAAGCTTTCTTT. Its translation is CASTPEVTEAFF.

CDR3 in DNA: TGTGCCAGCAGCTTAGCGCTGGGAGCCGCCGGGGAGCTGTTTTTT. Protein sequence: CASSLALGAAGELFF. This sequence joins TRBV7-2 and TRBJ2-2, with a weak D call TRBD2 (5 bases). CDR1 and CDR2 from the germline V gene are SGHTA and FQGNSA. This CDR3 comprises 15 residues. Deletions cut 0 bases from V and 6 bases from J, with 11 bases between.

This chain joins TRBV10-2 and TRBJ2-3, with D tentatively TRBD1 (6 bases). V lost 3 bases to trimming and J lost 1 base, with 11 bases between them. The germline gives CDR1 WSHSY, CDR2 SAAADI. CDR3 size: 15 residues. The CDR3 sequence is CASSERDKRTDTQYF. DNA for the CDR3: TGCGCCAGCAGTGAAAGGGACAAACGCACAGATACGCAGTATTTT.

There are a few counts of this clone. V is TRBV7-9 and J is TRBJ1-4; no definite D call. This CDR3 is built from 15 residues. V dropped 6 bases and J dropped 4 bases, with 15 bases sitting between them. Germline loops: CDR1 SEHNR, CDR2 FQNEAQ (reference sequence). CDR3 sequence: CASSQSGRLNEKLFF. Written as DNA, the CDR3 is TGTGCCAGCAGTCAGTCGGGTCGGCTTAATGAAAAACTGTTTTTT.

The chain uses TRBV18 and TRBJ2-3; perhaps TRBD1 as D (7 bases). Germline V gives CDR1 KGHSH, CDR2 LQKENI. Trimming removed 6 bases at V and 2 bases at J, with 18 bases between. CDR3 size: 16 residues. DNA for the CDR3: TGTGCCAGCTCGCAGGAGGGACAGCTTCTCACAGATACGCAGTATTTT. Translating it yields CASSQEGQLLTDTQYF. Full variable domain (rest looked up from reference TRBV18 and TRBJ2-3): NAGVMQNPRHLVRRRGQEARLRCSPMKGHSHVYWYRQLPEEGLKFMVYLQKENIIDESGMPKERFSAEFPKEGPSILRIQQVVRGDSAAYFCASSQEGQLLTDTQYFGPGTRLTVL.

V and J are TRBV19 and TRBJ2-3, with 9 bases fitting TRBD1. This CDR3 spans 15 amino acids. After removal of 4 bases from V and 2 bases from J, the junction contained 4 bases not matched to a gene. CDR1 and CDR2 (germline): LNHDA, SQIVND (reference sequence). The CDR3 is CASSRRTGATDTQYF. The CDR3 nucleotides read TGTGCCAGTAGTAGGCGGACAGGGGCCACAGATACGCAGTATTTT.

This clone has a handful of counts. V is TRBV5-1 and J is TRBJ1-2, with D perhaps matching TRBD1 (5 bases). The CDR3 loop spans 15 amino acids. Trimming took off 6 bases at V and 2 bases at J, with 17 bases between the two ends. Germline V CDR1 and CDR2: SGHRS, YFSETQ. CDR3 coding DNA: TGCGCCAGCACCTCTGACAGATCCCAAAACTATGGCTACACCTTC. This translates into CASTSDRSQNYGYTF.

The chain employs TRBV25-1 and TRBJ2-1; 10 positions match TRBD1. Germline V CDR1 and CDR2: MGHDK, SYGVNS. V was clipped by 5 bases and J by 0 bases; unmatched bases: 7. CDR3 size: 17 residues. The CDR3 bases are TGTGCCAGCAGTCCGAGGGGACAGGGGAGCTCCTACAATGAGCAGTTCTTC. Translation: CASSPRGQGSSYNEQFF.

Written as DNA, the CDR3 is TGTGCCAGTAGTAAGGACGAATCAGGGCACCAGCCCCAGCATTTT. Translating gives CASSKDESGHQPQHF. The chain has TRBV19 and TRBJ1-5; D is possibly TRBD1 (5 bases). Trimming removed 4 bases from V and 7 bases from J, with 17 bases in between. This CDR3 has 15 amino acids. The germline V gene encodes CDR1 LNHDA and CDR2 SQIVND (reference sequence).

CDR3 sequence: CASSTRGQGSRGELFF. As DNA, the CDR3 is TGTGCCAGCAGCACCCGTGGACAGGGATCTAGAGGGGAGCTGTTTTTT. The V gene is TRBV7-3, the J gene TRBJ2-2, with 8 bases identical to TRBD1. This CDR3 contains 16 residues. The germline V gene has CDR1 SGHTA and CDR2 FQGTGA. Losses at the gene ends were 5 bases for V and 8 bases for J; bases not matched to a gene: 13.

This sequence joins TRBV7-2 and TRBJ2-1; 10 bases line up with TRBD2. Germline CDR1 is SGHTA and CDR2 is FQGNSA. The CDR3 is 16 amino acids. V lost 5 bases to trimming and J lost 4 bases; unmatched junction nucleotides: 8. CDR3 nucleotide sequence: TGTGCCAGCAGCCGTGGAAGCGGGGGGGCGTACAATGAGCAGTTCTTC. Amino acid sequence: CASSRGSGGAYNEQFF.

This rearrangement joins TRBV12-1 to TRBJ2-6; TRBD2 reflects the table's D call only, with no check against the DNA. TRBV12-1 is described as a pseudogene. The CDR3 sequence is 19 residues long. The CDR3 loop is CASSFPDQRENPGANVLTF. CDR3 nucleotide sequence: TGTGCCAGCAGCTTCCCGGACCAGCGGGAGAACCCTGGGGCCAACGTCCTGACTTTC.

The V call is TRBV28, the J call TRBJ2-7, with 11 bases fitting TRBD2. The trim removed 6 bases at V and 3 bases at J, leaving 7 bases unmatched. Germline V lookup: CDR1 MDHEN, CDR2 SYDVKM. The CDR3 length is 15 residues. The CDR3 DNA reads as TGTGCCAGCAGCGAACTCACTAGCGGGAGCTACGAGCAGTACTTC. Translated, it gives CASSELTSGSYEQYF.